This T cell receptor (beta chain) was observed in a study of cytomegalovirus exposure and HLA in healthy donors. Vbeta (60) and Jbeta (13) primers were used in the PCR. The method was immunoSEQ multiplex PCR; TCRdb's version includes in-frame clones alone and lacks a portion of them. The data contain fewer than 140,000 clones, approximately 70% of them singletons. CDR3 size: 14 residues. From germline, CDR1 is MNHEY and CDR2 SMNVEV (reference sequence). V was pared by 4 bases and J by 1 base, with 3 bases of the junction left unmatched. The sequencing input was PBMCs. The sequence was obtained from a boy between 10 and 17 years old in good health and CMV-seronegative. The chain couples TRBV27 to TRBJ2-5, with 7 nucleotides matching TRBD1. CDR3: CASSSTGFQETQYF. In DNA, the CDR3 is TGTGCCAGCAGTTCGACAGGGTTCCAAGAGACCCAGTACTTC.